The 25 T cell receptor beta chains reported below all come from one sample, sequenced in a study of molecular identifiers for immune sequencing clone quantification. MiXCR was run by TCRdb on the PCR reads, yielding one entry per CDR3 protein. The sample carries approximately 550,000 distinct CDR3 sequences, about a quarter recorded once. Specimen: naive CD8+ T cells from blood, with Jurkat cell RNA spiked in. Noted subset: FACS-sorted CD8+CD4-CCR7+CD45RA+ naive T cells. These receptors all stem from a human donor in good health. Some libraries in this study had Jurkat cell RNA spiked in.

In regard to this clonotype: A single base separates this from a much larger clone, so it may be a read error. V is TRBV4-1 and J is TRBJ2-7; D unclear. Germline V lookup: CDR1 MGHRA, CDR2 YSYEKL. The CDR3 extends over 15 amino acids. V was shortened by 0 bases and J by 2 bases, with 11 bases between the two germline ends. Here the CDR3 reads CASSQEVRIAYEQYF. CDR3 nucleotide sequence: TGCGCCAGCAGCCAAGAAGTCAGGATAGCCTACGAGCAGTACTTC.

The V and J genes are TRBV20-1 and TRBJ2-3; TRBD2 agrees at 14 bases. CDR1 and CDR2 (germline): DFQATT, SNEGSKA (reference sequence). The CDR3 consists of 18 residues. The junction had 14 bases not matched to a gene; V was cut back by 5 bases and J by 4 bases. CDR3 nucleotides: TGCAGTGCTTCCCCCGGACTAGCGGGAGGCCAGGGACCAGATACGCAGTATTTT. This codes for CSASPGLAGGQGPDTQYF.

This clonotype was observed a single time. The chain uses TRBV11-2 and TRBJ2-7, with 7 bases matching TRBD1. The V gene end was trimmed by 5 bases and the J gene end by 1 base; junction bases not matched to a gene: 11. The germline CDR1 and CDR2 sequences are SGHAT and FQNNGV. The length of the CDR3 is 16 residues. The CDR3 spells CASSLQYRDSSYEQYF. The CDR3 DNA reads TGTGCCAGCAGCCTCCAGTACCGGGACAGTTCCTACGAGCAGTACTTC.

As to this clonotype: Just one base apart from a much larger clone, this may be a read error. The chain links TRBV20-1 to TRBJ2-6; 7 bases agree with TRBD1. The CDR3 is 15 amino acids. Germline-derived CDR1 and CDR2 are DFQATT and SNEGSKA (reference sequence). The CDR3 here is CGAREQGTGANVLTF. The DNA of the CDR3 is TGCGGTGCTAGAGAACAGGGGACTGGGGCCAACGTCCTGACTTTC.

The rearrangement joins TRBV27 to TRBJ1-1; 9 bases are a match to TRBD1. The germline gives CDR1 MNHEY, CDR2 SMNVEV (reference sequence). The CDR3 has 14 residues. Losses at the gene ends were 5 bases for V and 4 bases for J; bases not matched to a gene: 5. The CDR3 nucleotides are TGTGCCAGCAGTCGACAGGGGGGTAGCACTGAAGCTTTCTTT. Translating it yields CASSRQGGSTEAFF.

A word on this clonotype: Given a much more abundant clone one base away, this may be a read error. The V and J genes are TRBV29-1 and TRBJ2-7, with D tentatively TRBD2 (5 bases). The CDR3 covers 13 residues. Germline-derived CDR1 and CDR2 are SQVTM and ANQGSEA. CDR3 sequence (DNA): TGTGTCGTTAGAGAGGGAAACTCCTACGAGCAGTACTTC. This sequence encodes CVVREGNSYEQYF.

This clonotype was counted a few times. This chain uses TRBV7-9 with TRBJ2-4, with D maybe TRBD2 (7 bases). This CDR3 has 17 residues. Trimming cost V 3 bases and J 8 bases, with 23 bases left between them. Per germline, CDR1 SEHNR and CDR2 FQNEAQ (reference sequence). The CDR3 region is CASSFIWGGAPEHIQYF. Here the CDR3 DNA reads TGTGCCAGCAGCTTTATTTGGGGGGGGGCCCCCGAACACATTCAGTACTTC.

The CDR3 nucleotides read TGTGCCAGCAGCTTAGCGCTAGGTCCCTGGGATAAAGAGACCCAGTACTTC. Translating it yields CASSLALGPWDKETQYF. The chain combines TRBV7-9 with TRBJ2-5; D uncertain. Germline CDR1 and CDR2: SEHNR and FQNEAQ (reference sequence). CDR3 size: 17 residues. Trimming shortened V by 0 bases and J by 3 bases, and 17 bases separated the two germline ends.

This chain connects TRBV4-3 to TRBJ2-7, with 13 positions matching TRBD2. The CDR3 loop spans 18 amino acids. The germline CDR1 and CDR2 sequences are LGHNA and YSLEER. With 0 bases clipped from V and 4 bases from J, the junction kept 9 bases outside the gene matches. The CDR3 region has the DNA TGCGCCAGCAGCCAAGATCGCCGGACTAGCGGGGGTGCGTACGAGCAGTACTTC. This sequence encodes CASSQDRRTSGGAYEQYF.

This clonotype was counted ten times or more. The chain has TRBV9 and TRBJ1-5; unclear D gene. The germline V and J ends were trimmed by 3 bases and 4 bases, with 14 bases remaining between them. Germline V gene data show CDR1 as SGDLS and CDR2 as YYNGEE. The CDR3 consists of 15 residues. The CDR3 DNA sequence: TGTGCCAGCAGCGGAGAGAACAGTGGAAATCAGCCCCAGCATTTT. This sequence encodes CASSGENSGNQPQHF.

The table lists this clonotype with a few counts. The chain links TRBV14 to TRBJ1-2; TRBD1 matches 7 bases. In germline, CDR1 is SGHDN, CDR2 FVKESK. The junction had 12 bases not matched to a gene; V was cut back by 3 bases and J by 8 bases. This CDR3 contains 15 residues. CDR3 protein: CASSQRTGFLEGYTF. The CDR3 nucleotides are TGTGCCAGCAGCCAGAGGACAGGATTCTTGGAGGGCTACACCTTC. Together with reference TRBV14 and TRBJ1-2, the CDR3 gives the full variable domain: EAGVTQFPSHSVIEKGQTVTLRCDPISGHDNLYWYRRVMGKEIKFLLHFVKESKQDESGMPNNRFLAERTGGTYSTLKVQPAELEDSGVYFCASSQRTGFLEGYTFGSGTRLTVV.

The rearrangement joins TRBV28 to TRBJ2-3; D is unclear. Per germline, CDR1 MDHEN and CDR2 SYDVKM. The CDR3 runs 17 residues. Trimming left V 6 bases short and J 6 bases short, with 25 bases between. The CDR3 coding sequence is TGTGCCAGCAGACCTAGAACAAGACAATTCTATCAGGATACGCAGTATTTT. This codes for CASRPRTRQFYQDTQYF. Variable domain in full (rest from reference TRBV28 and TRBJ2-3): DVKVTQSSRYLVKRTGEKVFLECVQDMDHENMFWYRQDPGLGLRLIYFSYDVKMKEKGDIPEGYSVSREKKERFSLILESASTNQTSMYLCASRPRTRQFYQDTQYFGPGTRLTVL.

V gene TRBV15 combines with J gene TRBJ2-2; D is ambiguous. V lost 0 bases, J lost 4 bases, and 6 bases lay in between. The CDR3 runs 14 residues. CDR1 is LNHNV and CDR2 is YYDKDF in the germline V gene (reference sequence). Here the CDR3 reads CATSRDRATGELFF. The CDR3 nucleotides are TGTGCCACCAGCAGAGACCGGGCCACCGGGGAGCTGTTTTTT. Together with reference TRBV15 and TRBJ2-2, the CDR3 gives the full variable domain: DAMVIQNPRYQVTQFGKPVTLSCSQTLNHNVMYWYQQKSSQAPKLLFHYYDKDFNNEADTPDNFQSRRPNTSFCFLDIRSPGLGDTAMYLCATSRDRATGELFFGEGSRLTVL.

The chain links TRBV7-6 to TRBJ2-7; possibly TRBD2 for D (6 bases). The CDR3 extends over 14 amino acids. Deletions cut 5 bases from V and 8 bases from J, with 19 bases between. In germline, CDR1 is SGHVS, CDR2 FNYEAQ. The CDR3 reads CASSENNDGGQQYF. Written as DNA, the CDR3 is TGTGCCAGCAGCGAAAATAACGACGGGGGTCAGCAGTACTTC.

This chain connects TRBV5-1 to TRBJ1-3; TRBD1 matches at 10 bases. Germline CDR1 reads SGHRS; CDR2 reads YFSETQ. CDR3 length: 15 residues. Trimming took 4 bases from V and 1 from J; bases not matched to a gene: 2. CDR3 loop: CASSVDRGSGNTIYF. As DNA, the CDR3 is TGCGCCAGCAGCGTGGACAGGGGGTCTGGAAACACCATATATTTT.

This clonotype was counted many times. The V call is TRBV30, the J call TRBJ2-1; D unresolved. CDR1 is GTSNPN, CDR2 SVGIG, per germline (reference sequence). V lost 7 bases, J lost 9 bases, and 13 bases lay in between. CDR3 length: 11 residues. CDR3 in amino acids: CASADSGEQFF. As DNA, the CDR3 is TGTGCCTCGGCAGATTCCGGTGAGCAGTTCTTC.

This clonotype was observed at least ten times. The chain combines TRBV28 with TRBJ2-3, with 7 positions matching TRBD2. Germline-derived CDR1 and CDR2 are MDHEN and SYDVKM. CDR3 length: 15 residues. V gave up 3 bases and J gave up 5 bases; unmatched junction bases: 8. CDR3 bases: TGTGCCAGCAGTTTGGGCGGGAGCTCGCGAGATACGCAGTATTTT. Translating it yields CASSLGGSSRDTQYF.

This clonotype was detected a few times. The rearrangement links TRBV9 to TRBJ2-1, with 7 bases that match TRBD2. Losses at the gene ends were 0 bases for V and 8 bases for J; bases not matched to a gene: 8. The CDR3 sequence is 15 residues long. Germline V gene data show CDR1 as SGDLS and CDR2 as YYNGEE. CDR3 sequence reads: CASSVAGLGFDEQFF. CDR3 sequence (DNA): TGTGCCAGCAGCGTAGCCGGACTAGGGTTCGATGAGCAGTTCTTC.

At least ten counts were recorded for this clonotype. The J gene is TRBJ1-1, the V gene TRBV7-8; no clear D gene. The V gene's germline CDR1 is SGHVS and CDR2 FQNEAQ. Trimming took off 5 bases at V and 8 bases at J, with 12 bases between the two ends. The CDR3 is 12 amino acids. The CDR3 spells CASSPPPREAFF. In nucleotides, the CDR3 is TGTGCCAGCAGCCCACCGCCACGGGAAGCTTTCTTT.

The CDR3 region is CASSEAVTSGSYEQYF. CDR3 coding DNA: TGTGCCAGCAGTGAAGCTGTCACTAGCGGATCCTACGAGCAGTACTTC. The chain has TRBV6-1 and TRBJ2-7; 8 nucleotides align to TRBD2. This CDR3 spans 16 amino acids. Germline values: CDR1 MNHNS, CDR2 SASEGT. The V and J ends lost 0 bases and 1 base, in that order; junction bases with no gene match: 5.

The gene calls are TRBV5-1 and TRBJ1-3, with no clear D. The CDR3 consists of 15 residues. Per germline, CDR1 SGHRS and CDR2 YFSETQ. Between the trimmed V and J ends, which lost 4 bases and 0 bases, there was a span of 11 bases. The CDR3 region is CASSPGRTSGNTIYF. In DNA, the CDR3 is TGCGCCAGCAGCCCCGGTCGGACCTCTGGAAACACCATATATTTT. The whole variable domain, remainder taken from reference TRBV5-1 and TRBJ1-3, is KAGVTQTPRYLIKTRGQQVTLSCSPISGHRSVSWYQQTPGQGLQFLFEYFSETQRNKGNFPGRFSGRQFSNSRSEMNVSTLELGDSALYLCASSPGRTSGNTIYFGEGSWLTVV.

V is TRBV7-9 and J is TRBJ2-3; 7 nucleotides agree with TRBD2. The CDR3 has 16 amino acids. J gave up 6 bases and V 5 bases, and 14 bases lay outside the gene matches. The germline gives CDR1 SEHNR, CDR2 FQNEAQ (reference sequence). CDR3 sequence (DNA): TGTGCCAGCAGCGCGCTCTCGGCGGGGGTGGCGGATACGCAGTATTTT. Translation: CASSALSAGVADTQYF.

This clonotype was counted many times. The chain employs TRBV19 and TRBJ1-5; 12 bases are a match to TRBD1. V was clipped by 4 bases and J by 8 bases; unmatched bases: 9. Germline CDR1 LNHDA, CDR2 SQIVND (reference sequence). The CDR3 totals 16 residues. The CDR3 coding sequence is TGTGCCAGTAGTACTCCCGGGACAGGGGGCAGGGAGCCCCAGCATTTT. It encodes CASSTPGTGGREPQHF.

This clonotype turned up a few times. The junction differs from germline at one of its ends, possibly a read error. The V and J genes are TRBV20-1 and TRBJ2-7; the D gene is possibly TRBD1 (6 bases). Per germline, CDR1 DFQATT and CDR2 SNEGSKA (reference sequence). This CDR3 is 13 amino acids long. The CDR3 here is CSARDRTNYEQYF. In nucleotides, the CDR3 is TGCAGTGCTCGAGACAGGACGAATTACGAGCAGTACTTC.

The chain couples TRBV28 to TRBJ1-5; weak D call: TRBD1 (6 bases). CDR1 and CDR2 from the germline V gene are MDHEN and SYDVKM. The CDR3 covers 15 residues. V shed 5 bases and J shed 6 bases, with 17 bases lying between them. The DNA for the CDR3 is TGTGCCAGCAGTGTAGTGGCAGGGGAGCTTCAGCCCCAGCATTTT. Translating it yields CASSVVAGELQPQHF.